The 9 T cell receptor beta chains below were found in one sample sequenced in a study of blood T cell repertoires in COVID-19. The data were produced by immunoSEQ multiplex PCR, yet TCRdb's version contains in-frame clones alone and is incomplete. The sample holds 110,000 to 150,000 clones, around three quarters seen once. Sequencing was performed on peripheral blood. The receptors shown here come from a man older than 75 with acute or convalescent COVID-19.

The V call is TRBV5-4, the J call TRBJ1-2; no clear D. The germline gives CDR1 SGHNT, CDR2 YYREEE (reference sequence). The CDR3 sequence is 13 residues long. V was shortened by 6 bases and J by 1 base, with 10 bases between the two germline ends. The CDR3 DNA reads TGTGCCAGCACCTCCCAGGATAACTATGGCTACACCTTC. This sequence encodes CASTSQDNYGYTF. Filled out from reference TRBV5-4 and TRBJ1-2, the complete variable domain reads ETGVTQSPTHLIKTRGQQVTLRCSSQSGHNTVSWYQQALGQGPQFIFQYYREEENGRGNFPPRFSGLQFPNYSSELNVNALELDDSALYLCASTSQDNYGYTFGSGTRLTVV.

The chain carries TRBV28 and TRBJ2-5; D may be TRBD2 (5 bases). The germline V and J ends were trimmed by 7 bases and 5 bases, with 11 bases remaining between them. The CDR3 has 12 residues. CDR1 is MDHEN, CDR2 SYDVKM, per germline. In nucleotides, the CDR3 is TGTGCCAGCACCCCCGGCGGGGAGACCCAGTACTTC. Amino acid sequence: CASTPGGETQYF.

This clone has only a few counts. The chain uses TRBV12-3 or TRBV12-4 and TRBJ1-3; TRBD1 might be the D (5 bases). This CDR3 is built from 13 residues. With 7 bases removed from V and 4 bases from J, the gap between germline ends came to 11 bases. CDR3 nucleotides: TGTGCCAGCACGACAGACCCGGGAAACACCATATATTTT. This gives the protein CASTTDPGNTIYF.

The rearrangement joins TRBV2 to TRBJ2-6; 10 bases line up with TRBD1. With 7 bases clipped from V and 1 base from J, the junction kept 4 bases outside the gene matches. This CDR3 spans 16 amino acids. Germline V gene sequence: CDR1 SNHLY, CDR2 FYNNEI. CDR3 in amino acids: CASNPGQGSGANVLTF. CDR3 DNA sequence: TGTGCCAGCAATCCGGGACAGGGGTCTGGGGCCAACGTCCTGACTTTC.

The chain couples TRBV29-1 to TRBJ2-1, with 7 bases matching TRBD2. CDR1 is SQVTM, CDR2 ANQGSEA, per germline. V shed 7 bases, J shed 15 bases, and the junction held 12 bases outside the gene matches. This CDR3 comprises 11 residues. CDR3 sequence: CSATYAGVTFF. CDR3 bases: TGCAGCGCAACCTACGCGGGAGTAACGTTCTTC.

CDR3 amino acids: CASSAQQGGYYGYTF. CDR3 DNA: TGTGCCAGCAGCGCTCAACAGGGGGGTTACTATGGCTACACCTTC. V is TRBV7-2 and J is TRBJ1-2, with 8 bases identical to TRBD1. With V trimmed by 5 bases and J by 3 bases, 8 bases remained unmatched. This CDR3 is built from 15 residues. Germline V gives CDR1 SGHTA, CDR2 FQGNSA.

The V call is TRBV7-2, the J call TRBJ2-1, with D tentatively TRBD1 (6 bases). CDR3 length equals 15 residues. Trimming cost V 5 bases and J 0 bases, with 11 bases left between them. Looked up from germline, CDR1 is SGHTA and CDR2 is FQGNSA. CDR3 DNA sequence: TGTGCCAGCAGCCGTGACAGGAGCTCCTACAATGAGCAGTTCTTC. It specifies CASSRDRSSYNEQFF. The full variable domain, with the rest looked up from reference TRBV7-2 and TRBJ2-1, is GAGVSQSPSNKVTEKGKDVELRCDPISGHTALYWYRQSLGQGLEFLIYFQGNSAPDKSGLPSDRFSAERTGGSVSTLTIQRTQQEDSAVYLCASSRDRSSYNEQFFGPGTRLTVL.

Written as DNA, the CDR3 is TGTGCCTGGAGCGCGGGGGATGAGCAGTTCTTC. It encodes CAWSAGDEQFF. The chain employs TRBV30 and TRBJ2-1; 7 nucleotides agree with TRBD2. The CDR3 spans 11 residues. CDR1 and CDR2 (germline): GTSNPN, SVGIG (reference sequence). V shed 3 bases and J 8 bases; nucleotides not matched to a gene: 1.

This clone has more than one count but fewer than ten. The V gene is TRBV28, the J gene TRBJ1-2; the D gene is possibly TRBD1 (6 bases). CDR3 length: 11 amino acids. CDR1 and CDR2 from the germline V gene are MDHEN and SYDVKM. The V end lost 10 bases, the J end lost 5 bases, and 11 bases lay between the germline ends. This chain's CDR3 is CATGQSYGYTF. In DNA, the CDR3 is TGTGCCACCGGACAGTCATATGGCTACACCTTC.